Shown below are 3 T cell receptor beta chains from a single sample sequenced in a study of T cells expressing NK-cell markers. TCRdb derives one entry per CDR3 protein from the 5' RACE reads, leaving out DNA. This specimen shows more than 250,000 distinct CDR3 sequences; the ten leading clones hold roughly 0.4%. Sequencing input: blood T cells: a sorted CD56 or NKG2C T cell subset, CD4+ or CD8+ T cells, or bulk PBMC T cells (not recorded which). The receptors here all came from a man aged 18 to 30 in good health.

The chain joins TRBV11-3 to TRBJ1-1. Looked up from germline, CDR1 is SGHNT and CDR2 is YENEEA. The CDR3 contains 14 residues. CDR3 amino acids: CASSLAGKATEAFF.

V usage is TRBV7-2 and J usage is TRBJ2-1. From germline, CDR1 is SGHTA and CDR2 FQGNSA. CDR3 length: 16 residues. CDR3 amino acids: CASSLAGAATYNEQFF.

This chain connects TRBV12-3 or TRBV12-4 to TRBJ2-7; lacking DNA, the TRBD1 call made by TCRdb goes unchecked. There are 12 residues in the CDR3. CDR3 region: CASSLRQGEQYF.